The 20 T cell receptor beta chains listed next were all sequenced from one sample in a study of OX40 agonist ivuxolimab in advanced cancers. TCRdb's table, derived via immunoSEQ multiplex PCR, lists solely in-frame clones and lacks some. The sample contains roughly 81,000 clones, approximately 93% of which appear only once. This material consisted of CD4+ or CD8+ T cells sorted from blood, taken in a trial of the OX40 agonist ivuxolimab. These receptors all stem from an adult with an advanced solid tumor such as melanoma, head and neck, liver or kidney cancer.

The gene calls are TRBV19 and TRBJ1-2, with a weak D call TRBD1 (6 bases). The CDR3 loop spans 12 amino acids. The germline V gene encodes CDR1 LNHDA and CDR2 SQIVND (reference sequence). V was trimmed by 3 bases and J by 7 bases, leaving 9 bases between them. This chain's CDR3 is CASSMGGFGYTF. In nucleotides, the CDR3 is TGTGCCAGTAGTATGGGGGGCTTTGGCTACACCTTC.

DNA for the CDR3: TGTGCCAGCAGCCTCGGGACGGGCTCCTACGAGCAGTACTTC. As protein: CASSLGTGSYEQYF. The chain carries TRBV4-2 and TRBJ2-7, with D perhaps matching TRBD1 or TRBD2 (5 bases each). Trimming cost V 4 bases and J 0 bases, with 10 bases left between them. In germline, CDR1 is LGHNA, CDR2 YNFKEQ. The CDR3 sequence is 14 residues long.

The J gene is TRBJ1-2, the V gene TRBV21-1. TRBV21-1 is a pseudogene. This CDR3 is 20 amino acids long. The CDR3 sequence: CASSKAPSMGEGVSPYGYTF. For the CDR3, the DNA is TGTGCCAGCAGCAAAGCACCAAGTATGGGGGAGGGTGTCTCTCCCTATGGCTACACCTTC.

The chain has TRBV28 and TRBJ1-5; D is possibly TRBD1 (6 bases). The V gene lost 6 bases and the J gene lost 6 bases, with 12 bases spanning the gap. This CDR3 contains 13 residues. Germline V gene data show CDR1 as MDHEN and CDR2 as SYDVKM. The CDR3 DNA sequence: TGTGCCAGCAGCGAATCAGGGGTTCAGCCCCAGCATTTT. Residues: CASSESGVQPQHF.

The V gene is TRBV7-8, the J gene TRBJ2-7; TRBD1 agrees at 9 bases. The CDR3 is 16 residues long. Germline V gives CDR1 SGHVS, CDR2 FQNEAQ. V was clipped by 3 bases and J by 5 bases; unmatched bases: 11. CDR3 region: CASSFEGTGFYHEQYF. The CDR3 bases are TGTGCCAGCAGCTTCGAAGGGACAGGGTTTTATCACGAGCAGTACTTC.

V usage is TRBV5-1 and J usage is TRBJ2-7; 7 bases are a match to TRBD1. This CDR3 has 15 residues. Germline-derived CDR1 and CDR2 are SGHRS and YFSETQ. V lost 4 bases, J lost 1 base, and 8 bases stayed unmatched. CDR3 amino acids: CASSPGGTASYEQYF. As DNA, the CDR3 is TGCGCCAGCAGCCCGGGTGGGACAGCATCCTACGAGCAGTACTTC.

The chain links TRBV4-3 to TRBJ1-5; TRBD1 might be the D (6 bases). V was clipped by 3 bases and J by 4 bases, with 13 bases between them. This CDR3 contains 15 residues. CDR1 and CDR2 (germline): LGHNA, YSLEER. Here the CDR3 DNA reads TGCGCCAGCAGCCAGACAACAGGGCGGAATCAGCCCCAGCATTTT. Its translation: CASSQTTGRNQPQHF.

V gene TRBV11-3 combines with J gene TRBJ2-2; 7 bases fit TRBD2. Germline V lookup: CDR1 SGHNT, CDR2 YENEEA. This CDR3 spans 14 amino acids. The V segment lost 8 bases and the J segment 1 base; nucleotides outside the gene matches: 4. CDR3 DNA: TGTGCCAGCGGGGAGGGAGGGAACACCGGGGAGCTGTTTTTT. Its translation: CASGEGGNTGELFF.

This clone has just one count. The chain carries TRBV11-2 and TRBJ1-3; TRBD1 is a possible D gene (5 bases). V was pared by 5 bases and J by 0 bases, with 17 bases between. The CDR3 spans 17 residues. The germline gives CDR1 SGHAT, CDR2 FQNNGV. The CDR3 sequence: CASSPHRDQSSGNTIYF. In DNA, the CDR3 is TGTGCCAGCAGCCCACACCGGGACCAAAGCTCTGGAAACACCATATATTTT.

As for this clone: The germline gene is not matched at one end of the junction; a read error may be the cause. The chain's CDR3 is CASREGTPIAGGGTYEQYF. The CDR3 nucleotides are TGTGCCAGCAGGGAAGGTACACCGATAGCGGGAGGGGGGACCTACGAGCAGTACTTC. This chain links TRBV6-1 with TRBJ2-7, with 11 positions matching TRBD2. Germline V gene sequence: CDR1 MNHNS, CDR2 SASEGT. This CDR3 spans 19 amino acids.

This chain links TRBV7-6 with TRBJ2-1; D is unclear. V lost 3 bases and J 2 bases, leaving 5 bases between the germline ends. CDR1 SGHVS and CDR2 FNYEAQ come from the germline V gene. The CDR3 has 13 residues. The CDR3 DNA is TGTGCCAGCAGCTTGGGTCCCTACAATGAGCAGTTCTTC. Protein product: CASSLGPYNEQFF.

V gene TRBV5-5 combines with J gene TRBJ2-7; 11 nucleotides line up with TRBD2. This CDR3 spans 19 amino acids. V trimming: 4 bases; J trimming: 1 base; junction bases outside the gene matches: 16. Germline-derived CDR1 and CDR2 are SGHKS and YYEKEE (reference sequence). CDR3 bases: TGTGCCAGCAGCCTTGATTTGGTAGCGGGAGGGAGATGGTCCTACGAGCAGTACTTC. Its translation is CASSLDLVAGGRWSYEQYF. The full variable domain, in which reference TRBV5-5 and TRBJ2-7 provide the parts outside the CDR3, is DAGVTQSPTHLIKTRGQQVTLRCSPISGHKSVSWYQQVLGQGPQFIFQYYEKEERGRGNFPDRFSARQFPNYSSELNVNALLLGDSALYLCASSLDLVAGGRWSYEQYFGPGTRLTVT.

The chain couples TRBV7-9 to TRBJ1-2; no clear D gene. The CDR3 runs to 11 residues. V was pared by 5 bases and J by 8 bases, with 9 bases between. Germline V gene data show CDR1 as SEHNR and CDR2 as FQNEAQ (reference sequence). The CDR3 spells CASSPVEGYTF. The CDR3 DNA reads TGTGCCAGCAGCCCGGTTGAGGGCTACACCTTC.

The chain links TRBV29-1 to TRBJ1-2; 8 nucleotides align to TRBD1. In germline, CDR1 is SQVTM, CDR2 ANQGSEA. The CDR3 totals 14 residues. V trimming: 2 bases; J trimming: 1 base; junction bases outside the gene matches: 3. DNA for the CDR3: TGCAGCGTTGAAAGGGACAGGATTAACTATGGCTACACCTTC. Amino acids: CSVERDRINYGYTF.

CDR3: CASSPGQAYEQYF. CDR3 DNA: TGTGCCAGCAGCCCGGGGCAGGCCTACGAGCAGTACTTC. J is TRBJ2-7 and V is TRBV9, with D perhaps TRBD1 or TRBD2 (5 bases each). The CDR3 spans 13 residues. V dropped 4 bases and J dropped 2 bases, with 10 bases sitting between them. Germline CDR1 and CDR2: SGDLS and YYNGEE.

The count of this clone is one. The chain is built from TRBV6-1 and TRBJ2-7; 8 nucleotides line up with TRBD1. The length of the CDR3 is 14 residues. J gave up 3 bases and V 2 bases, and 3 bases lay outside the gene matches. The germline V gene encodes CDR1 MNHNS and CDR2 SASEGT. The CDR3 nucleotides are TGTGCCAGCAGTGAAACAGGGGGAGGCTACGAGCAGTACTTC. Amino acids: CASSETGGGYEQYF.

Here the CDR3 reads CASSFLSGVYEQYF. CDR3 DNA sequence: TGTGCCAGCAGCTTCTTAAGCGGGGTCTACGAGCAGTACTTC. The chain has TRBV13 and TRBJ2-7; 7 bases line up with TRBD2. The V segment lost 3 bases and the J segment 3 bases; nucleotides outside the gene matches: 5. The V gene's germline CDR1 is PRHDT and CDR2 FYEKMQ (reference sequence). The CDR3 runs to 14 residues.

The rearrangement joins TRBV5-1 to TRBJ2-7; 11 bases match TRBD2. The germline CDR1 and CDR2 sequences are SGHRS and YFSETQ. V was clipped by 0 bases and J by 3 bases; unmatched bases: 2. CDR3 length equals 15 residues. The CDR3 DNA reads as TGCGCCAGCAGCTTGGACACTAGCGGGAGCTACGAGCAGTACTTC. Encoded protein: CASSLDTSGSYEQYF.

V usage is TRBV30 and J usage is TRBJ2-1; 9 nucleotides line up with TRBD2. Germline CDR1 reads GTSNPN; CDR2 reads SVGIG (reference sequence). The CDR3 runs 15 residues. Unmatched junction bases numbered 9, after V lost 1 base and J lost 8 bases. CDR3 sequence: CAWSGGWTSVYEQFF. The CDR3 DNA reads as TGTGCCTGGAGTGGGGGCTGGACTAGCGTCTATGAGCAGTTCTTC.

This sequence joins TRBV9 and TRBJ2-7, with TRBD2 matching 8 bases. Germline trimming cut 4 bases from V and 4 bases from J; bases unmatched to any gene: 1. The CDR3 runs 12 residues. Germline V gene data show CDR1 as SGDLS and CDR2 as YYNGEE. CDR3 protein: CASSPGGYEQYF. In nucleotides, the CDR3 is TGTGCCAGCAGCCCGGGGGGGTACGAGCAGTACTTC.